The 17 T cell receptor beta chains in this list originate from one sample, sequenced in a study of shared clonotypes between healthy human individuals. The table came from immunoSEQ multiplex PCR; TCRdb's copy has only in-frame clones and leaves some out. The repertoire holds around 2.1 million clones, approximately 95% seen once, with roughly 0.13% in the top ten. The sequencing input was naive CD4+ T cells sorted from blood. Subset given: CD45RA+ positively selected. The receptors derive from a man younger than 30 in good health.

This chain joins TRBV27 and TRBJ1-2; 7 bases fit TRBD1. Unmatched junction bases numbered 13, after V lost 5 bases and J lost 7 bases. Germline V gene data show CDR1 as MNHEY and CDR2 as SMNVEV (reference sequence). The CDR3 runs to 15 residues. This chain's CDR3 is CASSRDRVPTSGYTF. The CDR3 DNA reads as TGTGCCAGCAGTCGTGACAGGGTCCCCACCTCTGGCTACACCTTC.

The rearrangement links TRBV6-6 to TRBJ2-2; D might be TRBD2 (5 bases). The CDR3 totals 14 residues. The V gene lost 8 bases and the J gene lost 8 bases, with 18 bases spanning the gap. CDR1 MNHNY and CDR2 SVGAGI come from the germline V gene (reference sequence). Here the CDR3 reads CASASRARGGELFF. DNA of the CDR3: TGTGCCAGCGCCTCGAGGGCGAGAGGAGGGGAGCTGTTTTTT.

DNA of the CDR3: TGCGCCAGCAGCTTGGTATCTGGAAACACCATATATTTT. The encoded protein is CASSLVSGNTIYF. The chain couples TRBV5-1 to TRBJ1-3, with unresolved D. Between the trimmed V and J ends, which lost 0 bases and 1 base, there was a span of 2 bases. The CDR3 consists of 13 residues. Germline CDR1 and CDR2: SGHRS and YFSETQ.

This clone appeared once. The genes are TRBV30 and TRBJ2-5, with TRBD2 as a possible D gene (6 bases). The CDR3 is 13 amino acids. Per the germline V gene, CDR1 is GTSNPN and CDR2 is SVGIG (reference sequence). Trimming removed 4 bases at V and 9 bases at J, with 18 bases between. CDR3 sequence (DNA): TGTGCCTGGATGGGGACTCAACTTGAGGCCCAGTACTTC. Protein: CAWMGTQLEAQYF.

CDR3 coding DNA: TGTGCCAGCACCCCTCGAGGTAGCGGGAGCCACGAGCAGTACTTC. Protein product: CASTPRGSGSHEQYF. This chain links TRBV18 with TRBJ2-7; 9 positions match TRBD2. The CDR3 extends over 15 amino acids. J was trimmed by 5 bases and V by 8 bases; bases with no gene match: 13. Germline V CDR1 and CDR2: KGHSH, LQKENI. The full variable domain, its missing parts supplied by reference TRBV18 and TRBJ2-7, is NAGVMQNPRHLVRRRGQEARLRCSPMKGHSHVYWYRQLPEEGLKFMVYLQKENIIDESGMPKERFSAEFPKEGPSILRIQQVVRGDSAAYFCASTPRGSGSHEQYFGPGTRLTVT.

The chain employs TRBV10-2 and TRBJ2-7; 8 bases line up with TRBD2. Per the germline V gene, CDR1 is WSHSY and CDR2 is SAAADI. V gave up 4 bases and J gave up 7 bases; unmatched junction bases: 9. The CDR3 sequence is 14 residues long. The CDR3 is CASSGWTSYQEQYF. The DNA for the CDR3 is TGCGCCAGCAGTGGGTGGACTAGCTACCAGGAGCAGTACTTC.

The chain joins TRBV5-1 to TRBJ2-5; D may be TRBD2 (5 bases). This CDR3 comprises 15 residues. CDR1 and CDR2 from the germline V gene are SGHRS and YFSETQ. Trimming removed 2 bases from V and 4 bases from J, with 15 bases in between. The CDR3 bases are TGCGCCAGCAGCTTAGAGGGAAGCCGGAGAGAGACCCAGTACTTC. Its translation is CASSLEGSRRETQYF.

This sequence joins TRBV19 and TRBJ2-1; D is perhaps TRBD2 (5 bases). The CDR3 length is 13 residues. The V and J ends lost 5 bases and 13 bases respectively, with 18 bases between them. Germline lookup yields CDR1 LNHDA and CDR2 SQIVND (reference sequence). The CDR3 DNA sequence: TGTGCCAGTAGTGTCCAGGTCCGGGGTTATCAGTTCTTC. This gives the protein CASSVQVRGYQFF.

The chain combines TRBV9 with TRBJ1-1, with 10 bases matching TRBD1. Germline V gene sequence: CDR1 SGDLS, CDR2 YYNGEE. Trimming cost V 3 bases and J 6 bases; bases outside gene matches: 2. The CDR3 runs to 13 residues. CDR3 loop: CASSGQGASEAFF. In DNA, the CDR3 is TGTGCCAGCAGCGGACAGGGGGCCTCTGAAGCTTTCTTT. Full variable domain (outside the CDR3, taken from reference TRBV9 and TRBJ1-1): DSGVTQTPKHLITATGQRVTLRCSPRSGDLSVYWYQQSLDQGLQFLIQYYNGEERAKGNILERFSAQQFPDLHSELNLSSLELGDSALYFCASSGQGASEAFFGQGTRLTVV.

The J gene is TRBJ2-3, the V gene TRBV9; TRBD1 matches 8 bases. Germline V gene sequence: CDR1 SGDLS, CDR2 YYNGEE. The J segment lost 4 bases and the V segment lost 3 bases, leaving 7 bases of the junction unmatched. The CDR3 runs 15 residues. Here the CDR3 DNA reads TGTGCCAGCAGCGCAACAGGGGGAAGATCAGATACGCAGTATTTT. Amino acid sequence: CASSATGGRSDTQYF.

Notes on this clone: The junction departs from germline at one end; a sequencing error may be responsible. Other DNA sequences in this specimen translate into the identical CDR3. This chain connects TRBV5-6 to TRBJ1-1; D remains unclear. CDR1 is SGHDT, CDR2 YYEEEE, per germline. The CDR3 covers 11 residues. CDR3 DNA: TGTGCTAGCAGCAAGTACACTGAAGCTTTCTTT. As protein: CASSKYTEAFF.

J is TRBJ2-3 and V is TRBV15; D gene ambiguous. Germline CDR1 and CDR2: LNHNV and YYDKDF (reference sequence). The ends were cut back, 0 bases at V and 1 base at J, with 8 bases in the middle. CDR3 size: 15 residues. The CDR3 DNA sequence: TGTGCCACCAGCAGAGATAGCACAGGCACAGATACGCAGTATTTT. Translation: CATSRDSTGTDTQYF.

The V call is TRBV30, the J call TRBJ1-1, with D maybe TRBD1 (6 bases). CDR3 length: 13 residues. Germline V gives CDR1 GTSNPN, CDR2 SVGIG (reference sequence). V was cut by 1 base and J by 7 bases, with 13 bases left in between. The CDR3 loop reads CAWSGVLRGEAFF. CDR3 in DNA: TGTGCCTGGAGTGGGGTACTCAGGGGTGAAGCTTTCTTT.

This clone was detected only once. Other DNA sequences from this sample encode an identical CDR3 as well. The V call is TRBV7-2, the J call TRBJ2-7; no clear D gene. The CDR3 is 11 amino acids. Deletions cut 4 bases from V and 4 bases from J, with 5 bases between. Germline-derived CDR1 and CDR2 are SGHTA and FQGNSA. The CDR3 loop is CASSSPYEQYF. For the CDR3, the DNA is TGTGCCAGCAGCTCCCCATACGAGCAGTACTTC.

The V gene is TRBV27, the J gene TRBJ2-5; 12 bases are shared with TRBD2. The CDR3 is made up of 19 amino acids. The V gene end was trimmed by 4 bases and the J gene end by 1 base; junction bases not matched to a gene: 13. Germline V lookup: CDR1 MNHEY, CDR2 SMNVEV (reference sequence). The CDR3: CASSSRDRGLAGLQETQYF. CDR3 in DNA: TGTGCCAGCAGTTCCCGGGACAGGGGACTAGCGGGCCTCCAAGAGACCCAGTACTTC.

CDR3: CASSFGQEYEQYF. As DNA, the CDR3 is TGTGCCAGCAGCTTTGGGCAGGAATACGAGCAGTACTTC. J is TRBJ2-7 and V is TRBV11-2; D ambiguous. This CDR3 is built from 13 residues. The germline V gene has CDR1 SGHAT and CDR2 FQNNGV. V was pared by 3 bases and J by 4 bases, with 10 bases between.

CDR3 sequence: CASSPTYSSNYGYTF. The DNA for the CDR3 is TGTGCCAGTAGTCCCACCTACTCCTCTAACTATGGCTACACCTTC. J is TRBJ1-2 and V is TRBV19; D gene ambiguous. CDR3 length: 15 amino acids. Per the germline V gene, CDR1 is LNHDA and CDR2 is SQIVND (reference sequence). Trimming removed 5 bases at V and 0 bases at J, with 13 bases between.